The 14 T cell receptor beta chains below were found in one sample sequenced in a study of T cell responses to AZD1222 COVID-19 vaccine. The assay was immunoSEQ multiplex PCR, and TCRdb's table has in-frame clones only and misses some. This table has 150,000 or so clones, around nine tenths appearing once. This specimen was peripheral blood, taken on day 0 of AZD1222 vaccination. These receptors came from an adult in good health.

V gene TRBV7-9 combines with J gene TRBJ1-2; D call uncertain. There are 15 residues in the CDR3. The germline V gene has CDR1 SEHNR and CDR2 FQNEAQ (reference sequence). Trimming removed 0 bases at V and 5 bases at J, with 13 bases between. Here the CDR3 DNA reads TGTGCCAGCAGCTTAGCGCAGGCGGTTTCTTATGGCTACACCTTC. This codes for CASSLAQAVSYGYTF.

This clone was recorded only once. The genes are TRBV6-4 and TRBJ2-1, with D maybe TRBD1 (5 bases). Germline CDR1 MRHNA, CDR2 SNTAGT. The V end lost 2 bases, the J end lost 9 bases, and 23 bases lay between the germline ends. The length of the CDR3 is 17 residues. CDR3 sequence (DNA): TGTGCCAGCAGTGACAGTGAACCTGACCCCAGGGATGGTGAGCAGTTCTTC. This sequence encodes CASSDSEPDPRDGEQFF.

The J gene is TRBJ1-4, the V gene TRBV7-2, with TRBD1 as a possible D gene (5 bases). V was pared by 5 bases and J by 8 bases, with 12 bases between. The germline CDR1 and CDR2 sequences are SGHTA and FQGNSA. The CDR3 is made up of 13 amino acids. The CDR3 DNA reads TGTGCCAGCAGCGCCAGGGTCTTGGAAAAACTGTTTTTT. Encoded protein: CASSARVLEKLFF.

As to this clone: Other DNA sequences in the same sample also yield this CDR3. The chain uses TRBV6-5 and TRBJ1-2; the match to TRBD1 covers 7 bases. The CDR3 length is 12 residues. Germline-derived CDR1 and CDR2 are MNHEY and SVGAGI. The junction had 2 bases not matched to a gene; V was cut back by 4 bases and J by 6 bases. The CDR3 region has the DNA TGTGCCAGCAGTTCACAGGGGCATGGCTACACCTTC. Translating gives CASSSQGHGYTF.

V gene TRBV9 combines with J gene TRBJ1-4, with D unresolved. V lost 0 bases, J lost 8 bases, and 14 bases lay in between. The CDR3 contains 15 residues. Germline V gene sequence: CDR1 SGDLS, CDR2 YYNGEE. The CDR3 region is CASSVAGAGKEKLFF. CDR3 nucleotide sequence: TGTGCCAGCAGCGTAGCGGGCGCGGGTAAAGAAAAACTGTTTTTT.

The chain couples TRBV12-5 to TRBJ1-1; possible D gene TRBD1, 6 bases. CDR1 LGHNT and CDR2 FRNRAP come from the germline V gene. CDR3 length: 13 amino acids. V was pared by 1 base and J by 9 bases, with 12 bases between. CDR3 residues: CASGLEQGVQAFF. The CDR3 DNA reads TGTGCTAGTGGTTTGGAACAGGGAGTTCAAGCTTTCTTT.

The chain combines TRBV5-4 with TRBJ1-1; no definite D call. Trimming cost V 5 bases and J 2 bases, with 4 bases left between them. This CDR3 comprises 11 residues. Germline CDR1 is SGHNT and CDR2 is YYREEE (reference sequence). In DNA form, the CDR3 reads TGTGCCAGCAGTCCCAACACTGAAGCTTTCTTT. Translating it yields CASSPNTEAFF.

The chain combines TRBV27 with TRBJ2-1; no definite D call. This CDR3 spans 13 amino acids. The V end lost 2 bases, the J end lost 2 bases, and 4 bases lay between the germline ends. CDR1 MNHEY and CDR2 SMNVEV come from the germline V gene (reference sequence). The CDR3 DNA reads TGTGCCAGCAGTTTAAACGCCTACAATGAGCAGTTCTTC. Protein product: CASSLNAYNEQFF.

V gene TRBV7-8 combines with J gene TRBJ2-3; a weak D match, TRBD2 (5 bases). V lost 10 bases and J 0 bases, leaving 23 bases between the germline ends. The CDR3 is made up of 17 amino acids. Germline V gives CDR1 SGHVS, CDR2 FQNEAQ. CDR3 sequence (DNA): TGTGCCACCACTAGTCTCGACTACTTAACTAGCACAGATACGCAGTATTTT. Amino acids: CATTSLDYLTSTDTQYF.

J is TRBJ1-5 and V is TRBV30; D is unclear. V was shortened by 2 bases and J by 2 bases, with 4 bases between the two germline ends. Germline V gives CDR1 GTSNPN, CDR2 SVGIG (reference sequence). CDR3 size: 12 residues. CDR3 region: CAWSTGNQPQHF. The CDR3, as DNA: TGTGCCTGGAGTACGGGCAATCAGCCCCAGCATTTT.

The rearrangement joins TRBV7-9 to TRBJ1-2, with 9 positions matching TRBD1. The CDR3 has 14 amino acids. The ends lost 5 bases at V and 2 bases at J; junction bases unmatched: 3. CDR1 and CDR2 from the germline V gene are SEHNR and FQNEAQ (reference sequence). The CDR3 here is CASSHGTGNYGYTF. CDR3 coding DNA: TGTGCCAGCAGCCACGGGACAGGGAACTATGGCTACACCTTC.

The V call is TRBV18, the J call TRBJ2-1, with D perhaps TRBD2 (6 bases). The germline V gene encodes CDR1 KGHSH and CDR2 LQKENI. The V end was cut by 2 bases, the J end by 9 bases, with 11 bases between. The CDR3 totals 13 residues. The CDR3 region is CASSPAGRSEQFF. CDR3 DNA: TGTGCCAGCTCACCAGCGGGGCGTAGTGAGCAGTTCTTC.

This chain links TRBV7-8 with TRBJ1-1; no clear D gene. V was clipped by 5 bases and J by 3 bases, with 16 bases between them. Germline values: CDR1 SGHVS, CDR2 FQNEAQ. The CDR3 consists of 15 residues. CDR3 DNA: TGTGCCAGCAGCGCCCGTGCCCGAGGTGACACTGAAGCTTTCTTT. It specifies CASSARARGDTEAFF.

The table lists this clone with a few counts. The J gene is TRBJ2-1, the V gene TRBV5-1; 10 nucleotides match TRBD1. Germline loops: CDR1 SGHRS, CDR2 YFSETQ. This CDR3 has 15 amino acids. The junction had 7 bases not matched to a gene; V was cut back by 3 bases and J by 7 bases. Here the CDR3 reads CASSSRTGGTNEQFF. CDR3 nucleotide sequence: TGCGCCAGCAGCTCACGGACAGGGGGGACAAATGAGCAGTTCTTC.